Shown below are 13 T cell receptor beta chains from a single sample sequenced in a study of T cell responses to AZD1222 COVID-19 vaccine. Libraries were prepared by immunoSEQ multiplex PCR; TCRdb keeps only in-frame clonotypes and omits some of them. The table includes 120,000 or so clones, around 92% detected once. Source: peripheral blood, taken on day 0 of AZD1222 vaccination. These receptors all come from an adult in good health.

The chain recombines TRBV6-1 with TRBJ2-1, with D hard to call. V lost 0 bases, J lost 3 bases, and 12 bases lay in between. This CDR3 has 16 residues. Germline CDR1 and CDR2: MNHNS and SASEGT. CDR3 sequence (DNA): TGTGCCAGCAGTGAAGCGTTAAATACTTACTACAATGAGCAGTTCTTC. Translated: CASSEALNTYYNEQFF.

The chain links TRBV6-5 to TRBJ2-5; D remains ambiguous. Between the trimmed V and J ends, which lost 2 bases and 4 bases, there was a span of 14 bases. This CDR3 contains 15 residues. CDR1 is MNHEY, CDR2 SVGAGI, per germline. CDR3 sequence: CASSYGSLGGETQYF. CDR3 sequence (DNA): TGTGCCAGCAGTTACGGCAGTCTGGGTGGAGAGACCCAGTACTTC.

The chain couples TRBV5-5 to TRBJ2-7, with D possibly being TRBD1 (5 bases). Trimming took 1 base from V and 0 from J, leaving 8 bases between them. Germline lookup yields CDR1 SGHKS and CDR2 YYEKEE (reference sequence). CDR3 length: 14 residues. The CDR3 DNA sequence: TGTGCCAGCAGCTTGCGGACAAGCTCCTACGAGCAGTACTTC. It codes for CASSLRTSSYEQYF. The full variable domain, with the rest looked up from reference TRBV5-5 and TRBJ2-7, is DAGVTQSPTHLIKTRGQQVTLRCSPISGHKSVSWYQQVLGQGPQFIFQYYEKEERGRGNFPDRFSARQFPNYSSELNVNALLLGDSALYLCASSLRTSSYEQYFGPGTRLTVT.

This sequence joins TRBV4-2 and TRBJ2-5; D perhaps matches TRBD2 (7 bases). V lost 4 bases to trimming and J lost 2 bases, with 20 bases between them. The CDR3 has 17 amino acids. Germline V gene lookup returns CDR1 LGHNA and CDR2 YNFKEQ. CDR3 in amino acids: CASSPRGGSGGQETQYF. The CDR3 DNA sequence: TGTGCCAGCAGCCCAAGGGGGGGCAGCGGCGGTCAAGAGACCCAGTACTTC.

The J gene is TRBJ1-1, the V gene TRBV14; no reliable D call. V dropped 1 base and J dropped 4 bases, with 7 bases sitting between them. The CDR3 spans 13 residues. From germline, CDR1 is SGHDN and CDR2 FVKESK. CDR3 sequence reads: CASSQVAPTEAFF. The DNA for the CDR3 is TGTGCCAGCAGCCAAGTAGCCCCCACTGAAGCTTTCTTT.

V gene TRBV24-1 combines with J gene TRBJ2-2; tentatively, D is TRBD1 or TRBD2 (5 bases each). This CDR3 has 16 amino acids. CDR1 and CDR2 (germline): KGHDR, SFDVKD. Deletions cut 5 bases from V and 6 bases from J, with 18 bases between. Here the CDR3 reads CATSGVREKVAGELFF. The CDR3 nucleotides read TGTGCCACCAGTGGGGTCAGGGAGAAAGTAGCCGGGGAGCTGTTTTTT.

As concerns this clone: The junction departs from the called germline gene at one end, perhaps through a read error. The rearrangement links TRBV2 to TRBJ2-2, with TRBD2 matching over 7 bases. Germline V gives CDR1 SNHLY, CDR2 FYNNEI. The CDR3 is 15 residues long. The CDR3 DNA is TGTGCCAGCAGTCAAGCGGGGATACTCACCGGGGAGCTGTTTTTT. Amino acid sequence: CASSQAGILTGELFF.

The chain links TRBV24-1 to TRBJ2-5; the D gene is possibly TRBD1 (6 bases). Looked up from germline, CDR1 is KGHDR and CDR2 is SFDVKD. The CDR3 is 15 residues long. Trimming pared 4 bases from V and 5 bases from J, leaving 16 bases between. The CDR3 region has the DNA TGTGCCACCAGTGACGATGACAGGCTGTTGGAGACCCAGTACTTC. Encoded protein: CATSDDDRLLETQYF.

The V gene is TRBV7-6, the J gene TRBJ1-3; TRBD1 agrees at 7 bases. The V gene end was trimmed by 5 bases and the J gene end by 1 base; junction bases not matched to a gene: 11. The CDR3 loop spans 17 amino acids. In germline, CDR1 is SGHVS, CDR2 FNYEAQ. This CDR3 is CASSPFAGGSSGNTIYF. For the CDR3, the DNA is TGTGCCAGCAGCCCATTCGCAGGGGGTAGTTCTGGAAACACCATATATTTT.

This chain joins TRBV9 and TRBJ2-1; 10 nucleotides match TRBD2. Trimming at V came to 0 bases and at J to 4 bases, leaving 4 bases not matched to a gene. Per the germline V gene, CDR1 is SGDLS and CDR2 is YYNGEE. This CDR3 has 16 amino acids. The chain's CDR3 is CASSVEPAGGYNEQFF. The CDR3 nucleotides are TGTGCCAGCAGCGTAGAGCCAGCGGGAGGGTACAATGAGCAGTTCTTC.

The rearrangement links TRBV27 to TRBJ2-7, with D unresolved. The V end lost 2 bases, the J end lost 0 bases, and 8 bases lay between the germline ends. CDR3 length: 14 residues. In germline, CDR1 is MNHEY, CDR2 SMNVEV (reference sequence). The CDR3 is CASSLKWNSYEQYF. CDR3 coding DNA: TGTGCCAGCAGTTTAAAGTGGAACTCCTACGAGCAGTACTTC.

This sequence joins TRBV5-1 and TRBJ2-7; a weak D match, TRBD2 (6 bases). Germline CDR1 is SGHRS and CDR2 is YFSETQ. This CDR3 is built from 15 residues. The germline V and J ends were trimmed by 0 bases and 4 bases, with 14 bases remaining between them. The CDR3 DNA sequence: TGCGCCAGCAGCTTGGGGAGGGTATCTTCTTACGAGCAGTACTTC. This sequence encodes CASSLGRVSSYEQYF.

CDR3 protein: CASSIREGSYNEQFF. The CDR3 coding sequence is TGTGCCAGCAGCATCCGAGAGGGCTCCTACAATGAGCAGTTCTTC. The V call is TRBV9, the J call TRBJ2-1; tentative D call: TRBD2 (5 bases). V was trimmed by 4 bases and J by 0 bases, leaving 11 bases between them. The CDR3 extends over 15 amino acids. Per germline, CDR1 SGDLS and CDR2 YYNGEE.